The present T cell receptor beta chain was sequenced within a study of T cells in Graves' hyperthyroidism and ophthalmopathy. Germline assignment: CDR1 LGHDT and CDR2 YNNKEL (reference sequence). The CDR3 consists of 13 residues. Trimming took off 6 bases at V and 1 base at J, with 9 bases between the two ends. RNA transcripts served as the template for amplifying TCR beta CDR3 regions. TCR CDR3 underwent first-round RT-PCR with the HTBI primer set. TCRdb reprocessed the multiplex PCR reads with MiXCR, giving one entry per CDR3 protein. The table has roughly 300,000 distinct CDR3 sequences, around a sixth seen once.

The V call is TRBV3-1, the J call TRBJ2-5, with D hard to call. The clonotype originates from a woman aged 45 to 65 with Graves' hyperthyroidism. Sequenced material: blood. In nucleotides, the CDR3 is TGTGCCAGCAGTCCTCGGTCCCAAGAGACCCAGTACTTC. As protein: CASSPRSQETQYF.